Listed below are T cell receptor beta chains from one sample, sequenced in a study of T cell changes during pregnancy in multiple sclerosis. The data were produced by immunoSEQ multiplex PCR, yet TCRdb's version contains in-frame clones alone and is incomplete. The data show under 45,000 clones, about nine tenths seen once. This specimen consisted of CD4+ T cells from peripheral blood mononuclear cells, obtained in the second trimester of pregnancy. The receptors derive from a female donor with multiple sclerosis, enrolled in a pregnancy study. Each CDR3 is given with its conserved first and last residue. Each record gives: clone size, D gene, J gene, V gene, CDR3 DNA, CDR3 protein. The D gene is left open where the match is weak. Only some rows state a clone size, as once, few, many or a class for expanded clones.

NA	NA	TRBJ2-2	TRBV4-3	TGCGCCAGCAGCCTGAACTCCTTTGGTTTGGGGGAGCTGTTTTTT	CASSLNSFGLGELFF
NA	TRBD1	TRBJ2-7	TRBV28	TGTGCCAGCAGAAAGGGGGCAGTTGGCGAGCAGTACTTC	CASRKGAVGEQYF
once	NA	TRBJ1-2	TRBV5-4	TGTGCCAGCAGCTTGGCTCCGGGTAACTATGGCTACACCTTC	CASSLAPGNYGYTF
NA	TRBD1	TRBJ2-7	TRBV29-1	TGCAGCGTTGCCGACAGGGTAGGGTCCTACGAGCAGTACTTC	CSVADRVGSYEQYF
NA	TRBD1	TRBJ2-7	TRBV10-3	TGTGCCATCAGCGAGGACAGGGCCTCATCCTACGAGCAGTACTTC	CAISEDRASSYEQYF
NA	TRBD1	TRBJ1-1	TRBV5-1	TGCGCCAGCAGCTTGAGGACCGGGACAGACACTGCCCTGAACACTGAAGCTTTCTTT	CASSLRTGTDTALNTEAFF
NA	NA	TRBJ2-5	TRBV11-3	TGTGCCAGCAGCTTAGATCAGGGGGAGACCCAGTACTTC	CASSLDQGETQYF
NA	NA	TRBJ2-7	TRBV29-1	TGCAGCGTTGAACGAGGGAACTACGAGCAGTACTTC	CSVERGNYEQYF
NA	TRBD2	TRBJ2-7	TRBV9	TGTGCCAGCAGCGCCGGGTCGCGGACTAGCAGCTCCTACGAGCAGTACTTC	CASSAGSRTSSSYEQYF
NA	NA	TRBJ2-7	TRBV6-5	TGTGCCAGCAGTTACTCGATTGGGACTTACTACGAGCAGTACTTC	CASSYSIGTYYEQYF
few	NA	TRBJ2-3	TRBV19	TGTGCCAGTAGTATAGCTTCCAGGAATGGTACGCAGTATTTT	CASSIASRNGTQYF
NA	TRBD1	TRBJ2-7	TRBV30	TGTGCCCTGGACAGGGGGATCGGGGAGCAGTACTTC	CALDRGIGEQYF
NA	TRBD2	TRBJ2-7	TRBV19	TGTGCCAGTAGGAAGACGGGAGGGCTACACGAGCAGTACTTC	CASRKTGGLHEQYF
NA	TRBD1	TRBJ1-5	TRBV28	TGTGCCTGCCGGGACAGAGATAATCAGCCCCAGCATTTT	CACRDRDNQPQHF